These 3 T cell receptor beta chains share one sample of origin, sequenced in a study of beta chain features in type 1 diabetes. Every bit of the isolated RNA underwent reverse transcription, so sequencing read expressed TCRB transcripts. The method was immunoSEQ multiplex PCR; TCRdb's version includes in-frame clones alone and lacks a portion of them. The sample lists about 360,000 clones, roughly 12% occurring once. The source material was naive CD4+ T cells from blood. All receptors derive from a man in his late teens or twenties in good health.

The chain links TRBV29-1 to TRBJ2-5, with D possibly TRBD2 on 7 matching bases. Trimming pared 5 bases from V and 5 bases from J, leaving 15 bases between. This CDR3 has 13 amino acids. Germline V CDR1 and CDR2: SQVTM, ANQGSEA. The CDR3 is CSVLGGGVETQYF. The CDR3 nucleotides are TGCAGCGTTCTGGGGGGGGGCGTGGAGACCCAGTACTTC.

The table lists this clone with a few counts. The V and J genes are TRBV6-6 and TRBJ1-2; D is possibly TRBD1 (6 bases). Germline CDR1 reads MNHNY; CDR2 reads SVGAGI (reference sequence). Trimming stripped 2 bases from V and 7 bases from J, with 14 bases between. The CDR3 consists of 14 residues. The CDR3 region is CASSYGREGGGYTF. CDR3 DNA: TGTGCCAGCAGTTACGGCAGGGAAGGGGGTGGCTACACCTTC.

In its sample, this clone was seen a few times. The chain joins TRBV5-1 to TRBJ2-3; the D gene is possibly TRBD2 (6 bases). Germline assignment: CDR1 SGHRS and CDR2 YFSETQ. This CDR3 is 16 amino acids long. V lost 3 bases to trimming and J lost 2 bases, with 16 bases between them. DNA of the CDR3: TGCGCCAGCAGCTCCGGGACTGAGACCTCCACAGATACGCAGTATTTT. Its translation: CASSSGTETSTDTQYF.